These 13 T cell receptor beta chains originate from one sample sequenced in a study of shared clonotypes between healthy human individuals. Only in-frame clones appear in the TCRdb table, and some are missing; sequencing was by immunoSEQ multiplex PCR. The sample includes about 1.1 million clones, roughly 80% of them seen just once. The sample comprised memory CD4+ T cells from PBMCs. Documented subset: CD45RA-negative fraction. Every receptor here comes from a man aged 18 to 30 in good health. Some clones in this sample may be carry-over from other donors' samples.

The chain recombines TRBV28 with TRBJ2-4; no clear D. Germline assignment: CDR1 MDHEN and CDR2 SYDVKM. Trimming removed 3 bases from V and 0 bases from J, with 9 bases in between. The length of the CDR3 is 15 residues. CDR3 in DNA: TGTGCCAGCAGTTTGTTGACCCAAGCCAAAAACATTCAGTACTTC. Protein product: CASSLLTQAKNIQYF.

This sequence joins TRBV5-1 and TRBJ2-7; 10 bases match TRBD1. The CDR3 spans 16 residues. Per the germline V gene, CDR1 is SGHRS and CDR2 is YFSETQ. V lost 4 bases, J lost 5 bases, and 12 bases stayed unmatched. CDR3 region: CASSGGLGTGVNEQYF. CDR3 nucleotide sequence: TGCGCCAGCAGCGGCGGTTTAGGGACAGGGGTCAACGAGCAGTACTTC. The full variable domain, in which reference TRBV5-1 and TRBJ2-7 provide the parts outside the CDR3, is KAGVTQTPRYLIKTRGQQVTLSCSPISGHRSVSWYQQTPGQGLQFLFEYFSETQRNKGNFPGRFSGRQFSNSRSEMNVSTLELGDSALYLCASSGGLGTGVNEQYFGPGTRLTVT.

This clone was seen once. The chain is built from TRBV27 and TRBJ2-7; TRBD1 matches 9 bases. Trimming at V came to 5 bases and at J to 5 bases, leaving 13 bases not matched to a gene. The CDR3 runs to 16 residues. From germline, CDR1 is MNHEY and CDR2 SMNVEV (reference sequence). CDR3 bases: TGTGCCAGCAGTCCGAATCCGGGACAGGGACTCCACGAGCAGTACTTC. Translation gives CASSPNPGQGLHEQYF.

This rearrangement joins TRBV7-9 to TRBJ1-1; D gene ambiguous. Germline V gene sequence: CDR1 SEHNR, CDR2 FQNEAQ (reference sequence). There are 12 residues in the CDR3. Trimming removed 6 bases from V and 0 bases from J, with 5 bases in between. The chain's CDR3 is CASRMMNTEAFF. The CDR3 DNA is TGTGCCAGCAGGATGATGAACACTGAAGCTTTCTTT.

The rearrangement uses TRBV30 and TRBJ2-2; D is unclear. This CDR3 has 13 residues. V gave up 1 base and J gave up 7 bases, with 10 bases separating them. Germline V gene lookup returns CDR1 GTSNPN and CDR2 SVGIG (reference sequence). The CDR3 here is CAWSDQVNGELFF. The CDR3 DNA follows: TGTGCCTGGAGTGATCAGGTGAACGGGGAGCTGTTTTTT.

The table lists this clone with a few counts. V and J are TRBV7-2 and TRBJ2-3, with 8 bases that match TRBD2. The CDR3 has 14 amino acids. From germline, CDR1 is SGHTA and CDR2 FQGNSA. V shed 8 bases and J 4 bases; nucleotides not matched to a gene: 8. The CDR3 DNA reads TGTGCCAGCGTGGAGATAGCGGGATCAGATACGCAGTATTTT. Encoded protein: CASVEIAGSDTQYF.

This rearrangement joins TRBV6-1 to TRBJ1-2; D call uncertain. The length of the CDR3 is 11 residues. Germline V gene lookup returns CDR1 MNHNS and CDR2 SASEGT. V was cut by 6 bases and J by 8 bases, with 10 bases left in between. CDR3 nucleotides: TGTGCCAGCAGCGGAGGGAGCGGCTACACCTTC. Protein: CASSGGSGYTF.

V and J are TRBV5-1 and TRBJ1-2, with TRBD1 as a possible D gene (5 bases). The CDR3 length is 15 residues. Germline CDR1 is SGHRS and CDR2 is YFSETQ. Trimming stripped 5 bases from V and 7 bases from J, with 21 bases between. This chain's CDR3 is CASSSEPRGRSGYTF. The CDR3 DNA is TGCGCCAGCAGTTCGGAGCCCCGGGGCAGATCTGGCTACACCTTC.

Of note for this clone: The same CDR3 also results from other DNA sequences found in this sample. The chain couples TRBV2 to TRBJ1-1; a weak D match, TRBD1 (5 bases). The CDR3 consists of 14 residues. Germline loops: CDR1 SNHLY, CDR2 FYNNEI. Trimming cost V 5 bases and J 4 bases, with 14 bases left between them. For the CDR3, the DNA is TGTGCCAGCAGTCCGCAGGGTCCCAGCACTGAAGCTTTCTTT. Residues: CASSPQGPSTEAFF. The full variable domain, rest sourced from reference TRBV2 and TRBJ1-1, is EPEVTQTPSHQVTQMGQEVILRCVPISNHLYFYWYRQILGQKVEFLVSFYNNEISEKSEIFDDQFSVERPDGSNFTLKIRSTKLEDSAMYFCASSPQGPSTEAFFGQGTRLTVV.

This chain joins TRBV15 and TRBJ1-2; D is unclear. The CDR3 has 14 residues. The V gene lost 8 bases and the J gene lost 3 bases, with 16 bases spanning the gap. Per germline, CDR1 LNHNV and CDR2 YYDKDF (reference sequence). CDR3 in amino acids: CATQKGLEDYGYTF. The CDR3 DNA is TGTGCCACCCAAAAGGGTCTGGAAGACTATGGCTACACCTTC.

V is TRBV2 and J is TRBJ1-2; D ambiguous. The CDR3 runs 13 residues. Germline CDR1 is SNHLY and CDR2 is FYNNEI. V shed 0 bases and J shed 2 bases, with 4 bases lying between them. The CDR3 is CASSEAHNYGYTF. For the CDR3, the DNA is TGTGCCAGCAGTGAAGCGCACAACTATGGCTACACCTTC.

The gene calls are TRBV4-2 and TRBJ2-7; 8 nucleotides align to TRBD2. The germline gives CDR1 LGHNA, CDR2 YNFKEQ. V was pared by 0 bases and J by 6 bases, with 13 bases of the junction left unmatched. This CDR3 is built from 17 residues. CDR3 DNA sequence: TGTGCCAGCAGCCAAGACCCCCCGGGACTAGGGCGCGGCGAGCAGTACTTC. This codes for CASSQDPPGLGRGEQYF.

The chain couples TRBV5-1 to TRBJ2-5, with 11 bases that match TRBD2. This CDR3 region has 16 residues. With V trimmed by 4 bases and J by 4 bases, 9 bases remained unmatched. Germline CDR1 and CDR2: SGHRS and YFSETQ. In nucleotides, the CDR3 is TGCGCCAGCAGCCTTATCACCGGGACTAGCGGAGAGACCCAGTACTTC. This encodes CASSLITGTSGETQYF. The full variable domain, its missing parts supplied by reference TRBV5-1 and TRBJ2-5, is KAGVTQTPRYLIKTRGQQVTLSCSPISGHRSVSWYQQTPGQGLQFLFEYFSETQRNKGNFPGRFSGRQFSNSRSEMNVSTLELGDSALYLCASSLITGTSGETQYFGPGTRLLVL.